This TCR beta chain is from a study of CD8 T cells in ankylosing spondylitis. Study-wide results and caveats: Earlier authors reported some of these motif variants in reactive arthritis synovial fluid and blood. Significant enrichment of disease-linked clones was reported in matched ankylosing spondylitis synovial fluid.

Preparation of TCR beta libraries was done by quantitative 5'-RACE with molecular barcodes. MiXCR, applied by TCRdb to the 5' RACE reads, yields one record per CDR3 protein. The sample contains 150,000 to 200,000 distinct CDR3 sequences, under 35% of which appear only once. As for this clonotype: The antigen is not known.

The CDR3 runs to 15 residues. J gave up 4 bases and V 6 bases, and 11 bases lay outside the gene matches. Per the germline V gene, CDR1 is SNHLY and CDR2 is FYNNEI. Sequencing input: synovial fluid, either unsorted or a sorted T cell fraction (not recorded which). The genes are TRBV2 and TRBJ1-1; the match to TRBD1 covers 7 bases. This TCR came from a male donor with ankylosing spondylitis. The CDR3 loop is CASRPRQGQVTEAFF. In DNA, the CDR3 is TGTGCCAGCAGACCCAGACAGGGACAAGTCACTGAAGCTTTCTTT.